The 21 T cell receptor beta chains presented below share a single source sample, sequenced in a study of post-analysis software for immune sequencing data. General observations from the study: Compared with controls, patients had more of five or six TRBV segments, including TRBV5-6, TRBV5-1 and TRBV20-1.

Researchers reported that TCR beta cDNA libraries carried unique molecular identifiers. TCRdb re-analysed the PCR reads in MiXCR, keeping a single row per CDR3 protein. Of 400,000 to 500,000 distinct CDR3 sequences listed, about 39% are singletons. No antigen has been identified for these receptors. Sequenced material: blood. These receptors all stem from a girl under 10 years old with multiple sclerosis.

This clonotype has only a few counts. J is TRBJ2-3 and V is TRBV15; either TRBD1 or TRBD2 may fit D (5 bases each). The V end lost 0 bases, the J end lost 6 bases, and 16 bases lay between the germline ends. Per the germline V gene, CDR1 is LNHNV and CDR2 is YYDKDF (reference sequence). The CDR3 is 16 residues long. The CDR3 sequence: CATSRDRDIYRDTQYF. In DNA, the CDR3 is TGTGCCACCAGCAGAGATCGGGATATCTACAGGGATACGCAGTATTTT.

The chain has TRBV10-3 and TRBJ2-3; D gene unclear. CDR3 length equals 13 residues. Germline V lookup: CDR1 ENHRY, CDR2 SYGVKD. Trimming cost V 4 bases and J 6 bases, with 11 bases left between them. The CDR3, as DNA: TGTGCCATCAGTGGCCGCCCTGAGGATACGCAGTATTTT. Translation: CAISGRPEDTQYF.

The chain is built from TRBV5-1 and TRBJ2-3; D call uncertain. Germline CDR1 is SGHRS and CDR2 is YFSETQ. The V end was cut by 5 bases, the J end by 0 bases, with 13 bases between. The CDR3 totals 15 residues. The CDR3 nucleotides are TGCGCCAGCAGAACCCAGGTCACTAGCACAGATACGCAGTATTTT. Amino acid sequence: CASRTQVTSTDTQYF.

The J gene is TRBJ2-5, the V gene TRBV5-1, with D unresolved. This CDR3 is 13 amino acids long. Germline CDR1 is SGHRS and CDR2 is YFSETQ. V lost 3 bases and J lost 2, with 8 bases in between. The CDR3: CASSSNPQETQYF. The CDR3 nucleotides are TGCGCCAGCAGCTCGAACCCTCAAGAGACCCAGTACTTC.

This clonotype came up a few times. The genes are TRBV6-6 and TRBJ2-1, with TRBD1 as a possible D gene (6 bases). Trimming removed 2 bases from V and 2 bases from J, with 10 bases in between. CDR1 is MNHNY, CDR2 SVGAGI, per germline (reference sequence). The CDR3 covers 15 residues. Written as DNA, the CDR3 is TGTGCCAGCAGTTACGGACAGCCACCCTACAATGAGCAGTTCTTC. As protein: CASSYGQPPYNEQFF.

The V call is TRBV5-1, the J call TRBJ2-7; D is uncertain. Trimming removed 2 bases at V and 7 bases at J, with 7 bases between. The CDR3 loop spans 11 amino acids. From germline, CDR1 is SGHRS and CDR2 YFSETQ. The CDR3 loop reads CASSLDGEQYF. In nucleotides, the CDR3 is TGCGCCAGCAGCTTAGACGGGGAGCAGTACTTC.

This sequence joins TRBV4-1 and TRBJ1-2; D is undetermined. V lost 4 bases and J 4 bases, leaving 22 bases between the germline ends. From germline, CDR1 is MGHRA and CDR2 YSYEKL. The CDR3 totals 17 residues. CDR3 DNA sequence: TGCGCCAGCAGCCCTACCCTAGATCCCATCCTCGGCTATGGCTACACCTTC. This sequence encodes CASSPTLDPILGYGYTF.

The chain uses TRBV7-9 and TRBJ2-3, with D possibly being TRBD1 or TRBD2 (5 bases each). Trimming took 1 base from V and 4 from J, leaving 12 bases between them. From germline, CDR1 is SEHNR and CDR2 FQNEAQ (reference sequence). This CDR3 is built from 15 residues. The CDR3 DNA reads TGTGCCAGCAGCTTAGGAGTCCTGGGGGCAGATACGCAGTATTTT. It yields the protein CASSLGVLGADTQYF.

V and J are TRBV6-5 and TRBJ2-3; 9 nucleotides align to TRBD2. Germline V gene sequence: CDR1 MNHEY, CDR2 SVGAGI. The CDR3 covers 15 residues. Trimming cost V 1 base and J 4 bases; bases outside gene matches: 3. CDR3 region: CASSYFSGGADTQYF. Written as DNA, the CDR3 is TGTGCCAGCAGTTACTTTAGCGGGGGCGCAGATACGCAGTATTTT.

This clonotype has more than one count but fewer than ten. The chain has TRBV5-1 and TRBJ2-5; 8 bases line up with TRBD1. CDR3 length: 16 residues. CDR1 and CDR2 (germline): SGHRS, YFSETQ. Unmatched junction bases numbered 6, after V lost 0 bases and J lost 2 bases. This CDR3 is CASSLDPGGNQETQYF. CDR3 in DNA: TGCGCCAGCAGCTTGGATCCAGGGGGCAATCAAGAGACCCAGTACTTC.

The V gene is TRBV12-3 or TRBV12-4, the J gene TRBJ1-5; the D is unclear. The CDR3 is 14 residues long. The germline V and J ends were trimmed by 1 base and 5 bases, with 9 bases remaining between them. The CDR3 coding sequence is TGTGCCAGCAGTTTAGTGAGTCAGCATCAGCCCCAGCATTTT. Protein product: CASSLVSQHQPQHF.

This clonotype turned up a few times. The V and J genes are TRBV20-1 and TRBJ1-2; TRBD1 might be the D (6 bases). The CDR3 has 13 residues. V lost 2 bases to trimming and J lost 8 bases, with 15 bases between them. CDR1 and CDR2 (germline): DFQATT, SNEGSKA (reference sequence). CDR3 nucleotide sequence: TGCAGTGCTAGATACAGGGAATTGGAAGGCTACACCTTC. Protein sequence: CSARYRELEGYTF.

This rearrangement joins TRBV11-2 to TRBJ2-7; D is ambiguous. This CDR3 contains 14 residues. Trimming shortened V by 3 bases and J by 3 bases, and 12 bases separated the two germline ends. The germline CDR1 and CDR2 sequences are SGHAT and FQNNGV. In DNA, the CDR3 is TGTGCCAGCAGCTTGATGAGTCGCTTCTACGAGCAGTACTTC. This encodes CASSLMSRFYEQYF.

The rearrangement uses TRBV12-3 or TRBV12-4 and TRBJ1-2; D not certain. The V gene lost 4 bases and the J gene lost 8 bases, with 14 bases spanning the gap. CDR3 length equals 13 residues. The CDR3 region is CASSSHGGAGYTF. In DNA form, the CDR3 reads TGTGCCAGCAGTTCCCACGGCGGTGCCGGCTACACCTTC.

This clonotype was picked up one time. This rearrangement joins TRBV5-6 to TRBJ2-4; 9 positions agree with TRBD2. The J call may be incorrect, as the DNA end agrees better with TRBJ2-7. The CDR3 covers 14 residues. Germline CDR1 reads SGHDT; CDR2 reads YYEEEE. The CDR3 is CASSLIAGAYEQYF. CDR3 sequence (DNA): TGTGCCAGCAGCTTAATAGCGGGAGCCTACGAGCAGTACTTC.

This clonotype was counted a single time. The gene calls are TRBV28 and TRBJ1-1; 8 bases map to TRBD1. With 5 bases clipped from V and 4 bases from J, the junction kept 3 bases outside the gene matches. The CDR3 covers 13 residues. CDR1 MDHEN and CDR2 SYDVKM come from the germline V gene. Written as DNA, the CDR3 is TGTGCCAGCAGTACAGGGGGAGGCACTGAAGCTTTCTTT. Translating gives CASSTGGGTEAFF.

V usage is TRBV4-1 and J usage is TRBJ1-1, with D possibly being TRBD1 (5 bases). Germline V gives CDR1 MGHRA, CDR2 YSYEKL. The CDR3 consists of 17 residues. Trimming removed 1 base from V and 1 base from J, with 16 bases in between. The CDR3 here is CASSQGYIGTPNTEAFF. In DNA, the CDR3 is TGCGCCAGCAGCCAAGGGTACATCGGGACGCCGAACACTGAAGCTTTCTTT.

This chain links TRBV4-2 with TRBJ2-7, with 11 nucleotides matching TRBD2. The CDR3 is made up of 20 amino acids. Per the germline V gene, CDR1 is LGHNA and CDR2 is YNFKEQ. V was pared by 1 base and J by 2 bases, with 16 bases of the junction left unmatched. The CDR3 protein is CASSQVGSGTSGPITYEQYF. In DNA form, the CDR3 reads TGTGCCAGCAGCCAAGTGGGGTCCGGGACTAGCGGCCCAATCACCTACGAGCAGTACTTC.

In DNA form, the CDR3 reads TGTGCCAGCAGCTTAGATGGGGACCCTTCCTACGAGCAGTACTTC. Its protein is CASSLDGDPSYEQYF. V and J are TRBV7-2 and TRBJ2-7; D assignment may be TRBD1 or TRBD2 (5 bases each). This CDR3 has 15 residues. From germline, CDR1 is SGHTA and CDR2 FQGNSA. The germline V and J ends were trimmed by 1 base and 1 base, with 11 bases remaining between them. Supplemented by reference TRBV7-2 and TRBJ2-7, the full variable domain reads GAGVSQSPSNKVTEKGKDVELRCDPISGHTALYWYRQSLGQGLEFLIYFQGNSAPDKSGLPSDRFSAERTGGSVSTLTIQRTQQEDSAVYLCASSLDGDPSYEQYFGPGTRLTVT.

This rearrangement joins TRBV11-2 to TRBJ1-2, with D possibly TRBD1 on 5 matching bases. V lost 11 bases and J 4 bases, leaving 14 bases between the germline ends. Germline V CDR1 and CDR2: SGHAT, FQNNGV. CDR3 length: 12 amino acids. CDR3 region: CASTGAGYGYTF. The CDR3 DNA reads as TGTGCCTCCACAGGCGCCGGCTATGGCTACACCTTC.

This clonotype showed up just a few times. The rearrangement links TRBV5-1 to TRBJ2-1; 12 bases agree with TRBD1. Per the germline V gene, CDR1 is SGHRS and CDR2 is YFSETQ. This CDR3 comprises 15 residues. Trimming took 2 bases from V and 8 from J; bases not matched to a gene: 5. The CDR3 is CASSFSGTGGHEQFF. CDR3 coding DNA: TGCGCCAGCAGCTTTTCCGGGACAGGGGGCCATGAGCAGTTCTTC.